This T cell receptor beta chain was identified during a study of T-cell memory formation after mild COVID-19. Trimming removed 0 bases from V and 2 bases from J, with 3 bases in between. This CDR3 is 14 amino acids long. Germline V gene data show CDR1 as SGHRS and CDR2 as YFSETQ. TCRdb re-called the 5' RACE reads with MiXCR, one entry per CDR3 protein. Altogether fewer than 95,000 distinct CDR3 sequences are present, about 12% being singletons, with the ten largest covering around a quarter. This TCR came from an adult woman who had mild COVID-19 (a few samples of this study predate the infection). Cell type and time point are not known. The material sequenced was PBMCs or a T cell subset sorted from them (not recorded which). The chain recombines TRBV5-1 with TRBJ1-6; D ambiguous. The CDR3 DNA follows: TGCGCCAGCAGCTTGGTTCCCTATAATTCACCCCTCCACTTT. Translating gives CASSLVPYNSPLHF.